The entry that follows covers one T cell receptor (beta chain) sequence. Its matching antigen is unknown. The entry originates in a study of tumor-infiltrating lymphocytes in primary liver carcinoma. Study context: Sample counts of productive TCRbeta reads spanned roughly 3.65 to 8 million; these counts were similar across tissue types.

Overall study results and limits: Researchers report that only about 7-24% of top clones turned up in all five tumor regions. Blood had a significantly lower top-250-clone fraction than tumors did (p = 0.039).

Starting material for RNA and DNA co-extraction consisted of roughly 19-34 mg of unsorted bulk tissue. Priming with a constant-region primer yielded TCR beta cDNA from 450 to 550 ng total RNA. Researchers made the TCR beta libraries by running three nested multiplex PCR rounds with slightly modified ARM-PCR. For around 9 cycles apiece, the opening two PCR rounds ran with TRBV1-TRBV30 forward primers and a C-beta reverse primer. TCRdb analysed the multiplex PCR reads with MiXCR anew, one entry per CDR3 protein. This sample has more than 70,000 distinct CDR3 sequences; 60% to 75% occur once, and the top ten carry less than 20%. The CDR3 runs to 13 residues. V lost 5 bases and J 5 bases, leaving 11 bases between the germline ends. Germline CDR1 is SGHTA and CDR2 is FQGNSA.

The V gene is TRBV7-2, the J gene TRBJ2-3; no clear D gene. This sequence originates from a man aged 40-49 years with primary liver carcinoma and hepatitis B virus infection. Specimen: liver tumor tissue from sampling region 1. Subset reported: tumor region T1, superior pole. The chain's CDR3 is CASSNRYGDTQYF. The CDR3 DNA reads TGTGCCAGCAGCAACCGGTACGGAGATACGCAGTATTTT.